The 4 T cell receptor beta chains listed next were all sequenced from one sample in a study of blood T cell repertoires in COVID-19. Profiling relied on immunoSEQ multiplex PCR, and the TCRdb table lists in-frame clones only, not all of them. The profile shows about 500,000 clones, around 90% of them singletons. The sequenced material came from PBMCs or T cells enriched from blood (not recorded which). These receptor sequences come from a woman aged 18-30 years who had recovered from COVID-19.

This clone was observed a single time. The chain carries TRBV29-1 and TRBJ1-2; 9 bases map to TRBD1. The CDR3 is 12 residues long. The junction had 5 bases not matched to a gene; V was cut back by 7 bases and J by 5 bases. In germline, CDR1 is SQVTM, CDR2 ANQGSEA. The CDR3: CSARDRVYGYTF. CDR3 coding DNA: TGCAGCGCCCGGGACAGGGTATATGGCTACACCTTC. Filled out from reference TRBV29-1 and TRBJ1-2, the complete variable domain reads SAVISQKPSRDICQRGTSLTIQCQVDSQVTMMFWYRQQPGQSLTLIATANQGSEATYESGFVIDKFPISRPNLTFSTLTVSNMSPEDSSIYLCSARDRVYGYTFGSGTRLTVV.

V usage is TRBV9 and J usage is TRBJ1-6; 7 bases map to TRBD1. J was trimmed by 6 bases and V by 3 bases; bases with no gene match: 6. Per the germline V gene, CDR1 is SGDLS and CDR2 is YYNGEE. The CDR3 contains 15 residues. CDR3 amino acids: CASSGGQYLNSPLHF. CDR3 in DNA: TGTGCCAGCAGCGGGGGACAGTATCTTAATTCACCCCTCCACTTT.

J is TRBJ2-7 and V is TRBV7-8, with D perhaps matching TRBD1 (7 bases). V gave up 3 bases and J gave up 6 bases, with 15 bases separating them. Germline V gene sequence: CDR1 SGHVS, CDR2 FQNEAQ. This CDR3 region has 14 residues. CDR3 amino acids: CASSFGGGRGEQYF. CDR3 nucleotide sequence: TGTGCCAGCAGCTTCGGAGGGGGCCGCGGCGAGCAGTACTTC.

The CDR3: CASSVDSSYGYTF. The CDR3 nucleotides read TGTGCCAGCAGCGTAGACAGTTCCTATGGCTACACCTTC. This chain joins TRBV9 and TRBJ1-2; D unclear. Trimming removed 0 bases from V and 4 bases from J, with 7 bases in between. This CDR3 spans 13 amino acids. Looked up from germline, CDR1 is SGDLS and CDR2 is YYNGEE.